Below are 29 T cell receptor beta chains sequenced from a single sample in a study of blood T cell repertoires in COVID-19. TCRdb's copy holds only in-frame clones and misses some; the assay was immunoSEQ multiplex PCR. The sample consists of over 200,000 clones, 88% of them appearing once. The material sequenced was peripheral blood. The receptor source for this set is a man aged 18 to 35 with active or convalescent COVID-19.

V and J are TRBV4-3 and TRBJ2-7, with TRBD1 matching 8 bases. Germline lookup yields CDR1 LGHNA and CDR2 YSLEER. The CDR3 is 15 residues long. Losses at the gene ends were 4 bases for V and 2 bases for J; bases not matched to a gene: 7. CDR3 nucleotides: TGCGCCAGCAGCCGGCAAGGGACAGGTGCCTACGAGCAGTACTTC. Its protein is CASSRQGTGAYEQYF.

This clone came up a few times. The chain joins TRBV4-3 to TRBJ1-1; 9 nucleotides agree with TRBD1. The CDR3 totals 14 residues. Germline lookup yields CDR1 LGHNA and CDR2 YSLEER. V lost 6 bases and J lost 1; bases outside the gene matches: 3. CDR3 DNA sequence: TGCGCCAGCAGACTACAGGGGGCGAACACTGAAGCTTTCTTT. Translating it yields CASRLQGANTEAFF.

In its sample, this clone was seen a few times. The rearrangement uses TRBV27 and TRBJ1-1; 10 nucleotides line up with TRBD1. CDR3 length equals 16 residues. Germline V CDR1 and CDR2: MNHEY, SMNVEV (reference sequence). Losses at the gene ends were 2 bases for V and 1 base for J; bases not matched to a gene: 4. Here the CDR3 reads CASSLMGQGRNTEAFF. The CDR3 region has the DNA TGTGCCAGCAGTTTAATGGGACAGGGGCGGAACACTGAAGCTTTCTTT.

There are a few counts of this clone. The J gene is TRBJ2-2, the V gene TRBV21-1; TRBD1, the D gene given by the table, was not confirmed from the DNA. TRBV21-1 corresponds to a pseudogene. There are 21 residues in the CDR3. As DNA, the CDR3 is TGTGCCAGCAGCACGGACAGGGGGGCACCGTCGACTAGCGAGAACACCGGGGAGCTGTTTTTT. It specifies CASSTDRGAPSTSENTGELFF.

The CDR3 DNA reads as TGTGCCAGCAGCAAAAACCCCCGACAGGTCTCTGGAAACACCATATATTTT. Protein sequence: CASSKNPRQVSGNTIYF. The chain carries TRBV21-1 and TRBJ1-3; the table's TRBD1 call for D was not verified on the DNA. TRBV21-1 is a pseudogene. The length of the CDR3 is 17 residues.

This clone was seen a few times. The chain joins TRBV25-1 to TRBJ1-2; 7 bases line up with TRBD1. This CDR3 comprises 17 residues. Looked up from germline, CDR1 is MGHDK and CDR2 is SYGVNS. V was clipped by 3 bases and J by 4 bases; unmatched bases: 14. CDR3 residues: CASSDWYRGSPFYGYTF. The CDR3 DNA is TGTGCCAGCAGTGACTGGTACAGGGGATCCCCGTTCTATGGCTACACCTTC.

This chain connects TRBV6-5 to TRBJ1-4; 9 bases agree with TRBD1. Trimming removed 10 bases from V and 2 bases from J; junction bases left unmatched: 5. Per the germline V gene, CDR1 is MNHEY and CDR2 is SVGAGI. The CDR3 has 14 amino acids. The CDR3 reads CATTGGVTNEKLFF. As DNA, the CDR3 is TGTGCCACGACAGGGGGGGTTACTAATGAAAAACTGTTTTTT.

This chain links TRBV5-8 with TRBJ1-2, with 7 bases matching TRBD1. This CDR3 comprises 15 residues. Per the germline V gene, CDR1 is SGHTS and CDR2 is YDEGEE. Unmatched junction bases numbered 7, after V lost 2 bases and J lost 3 bases. For the CDR3, the DNA is TGTGCCAGCAGCTTTGGGACAGCGTTCGACTATGGCTACACCTTC. Protein: CASSFGTAFDYGYTF.

The table lists this clone with a count of one. This sequence joins TRBV9 and TRBJ2-5; 7 bases align to TRBD2. J was trimmed by 5 bases and V by 4 bases; bases with no gene match: 11. The V gene's germline CDR1 is SGDLS and CDR2 YYNGEE. This CDR3 contains 15 residues. The CDR3 loop is CASSPHGNSGETQYF. The CDR3 DNA sequence: TGTGCCAGCAGCCCCCACGGGAATAGCGGGGAGACCCAGTACTTC.

This clone appeared a single time. The genes are TRBV27 and TRBJ2-7, with TRBD1 matching 9 bases. The J segment lost 2 bases and the V segment lost 4 bases, leaving 9 bases of the junction unmatched. Germline loops: CDR1 MNHEY, CDR2 SMNVEV (reference sequence). The CDR3 covers 16 residues. CDR3: CASSSRDRENPYEQYF. CDR3 sequence (DNA): TGTGCCAGCAGTTCCAGGGACAGGGAAAACCCCTACGAGCAGTACTTC.

The chain links TRBV5-1 to TRBJ2-7, with 8 bases lining up with TRBD1. The CDR3 totals 14 residues. The V and J ends lost 6 bases and 2 bases, in that order; junction bases with no gene match: 7. The germline V gene has CDR1 SGHRS and CDR2 YFSETQ. CDR3 residues: CASTLGQGAYEQYF. The CDR3 DNA reads as TGCGCCAGCACTTTAGGACAGGGAGCCTACGAGCAGTACTTC.

CDR3: CASSEQTVSPEAFF. In DNA, the CDR3 is TGTGCCAGCAGCGAACAGACAGTGTCCCCTGAAGCTTTCTTT. The V and J genes are TRBV7-2 and TRBJ1-1, with D perhaps matching TRBD1 (5 bases). Germline-derived CDR1 and CDR2 are SGHTA and FQGNSA. The CDR3 contains 14 residues. With 5 bases removed from V and 6 bases from J, the gap between germline ends came to 16 bases. The complete variable domain, with remaining parts taken from reference TRBV7-2 and TRBJ1-1, reads GAGVSQSPSNKVTEKGKDVELRCDPISGHTALYWYRQSLGQGLEFLIYFQGNSAPDKSGLPSDRFSAERTGGSVSTLTIQRTQQEDSAVYLCASSEQTVSPEAFFGQGTRLTVV.

The genes are TRBV28 and TRBJ2-1, with 13 positions matching TRBD2. J lost 6 bases, V lost 6 bases, and 5 bases had no gene match. The V gene's germline CDR1 is MDHEN and CDR2 SYDVKM. The CDR3 length is 15 residues. This CDR3 reads CASRILAGGINEQFF. The CDR3 DNA is TGTGCCAGCAGAATACTAGCGGGAGGGATCAATGAGCAGTTCTTC.

The chain couples TRBV7-9 to TRBJ1-2, with D perhaps TRBD1 (6 bases). Germline V gene data show CDR1 as SEHNR and CDR2 as FQNEAQ (reference sequence). The CDR3 is made up of 14 amino acids. Between the trimmed V and J ends, which lost 8 bases and 4 bases, there was a span of 17 bases. The CDR3 region has the DNA TGTGCCAGCCTCCCGGGACAAAGTCCCTATGGCTACACCTTC. Translation: CASLPGQSPYGYTF.

V usage is TRBV27 and J usage is TRBJ1-2; TRBD1 matches at 10 bases. CDR1 is MNHEY and CDR2 is SMNVEV in the germline V gene (reference sequence). This CDR3 is 18 amino acids long. The J segment lost 6 bases and the V segment lost 2 bases, leaving 15 bases of the junction unmatched. The CDR3 DNA follows: TGTGCCAGCAGTTTAACGCCACGGCTGGGACAGGGGAACAATGGCTACACCTTC. It is translated as CASSLTPRLGQGNNGYTF.

This chain joins TRBV6-5 and TRBJ2-7; D might be TRBD2 (5 bases). V was shortened by 7 bases and J by 6 bases, with 10 bases between the two germline ends. CDR1 and CDR2 (germline): MNHEY, SVGAGI. This CDR3 is built from 11 residues. CDR3: CASTTRGEQYF. The CDR3 bases are TGTGCCAGCACTACTCGGGGCGAGCAGTACTTC.

This sequence joins TRBV19 and TRBJ2-7; 7 nucleotides align to TRBD2. The CDR3 is 16 amino acids. Germline trimming cut 4 bases from V and 0 bases from J; bases unmatched to any gene: 9. The germline gives CDR1 LNHDA, CDR2 SQIVND (reference sequence). For the CDR3, the DNA is TGTGCCAGTAGTACCGAACCGGGGAGGGGCTCCTACGAGCAGTACTTC. It yields the protein CASSTEPGRGSYEQYF.

This rearrangement joins TRBV7-9 to TRBJ2-2; D is unclear. CDR1 is SEHNR and CDR2 is FQNEAQ in the germline V gene (reference sequence). This CDR3 comprises 15 residues. Trimming took off 0 bases at V and 6 bases at J, with 11 bases between the two ends. In DNA form, the CDR3 reads TGTGCCAGCAGCTTAGCCCCACCAGGCGCCGGGGAGCTGTTTTTT. Translated, it gives CASSLAPPGAGELFF. Using reference TRBV7-9 and TRBJ2-2 for the parts outside the CDR3, the full variable domain is DTGVSQNPRHKITKRGQNVTFRCDPISEHNRLYWYRQTLGQGPEFLTYFQNEAQLEKSRLLSDRFSAERPKGSFSTLEIQRTEQGDSAMYLCASSLAPPGAGELFFGEGSRLTVL.

The V gene is TRBV5-1, the J gene TRBJ2-5; 13 bases align to TRBD2. The CDR3 extends over 16 amino acids. The germline CDR1 and CDR2 sequences are SGHRS and YFSETQ. V shed 3 bases and J 2 bases; nucleotides not matched to a gene: 4. CDR3 in DNA: TGCGCCAGCAGCTCCCGACTAGCGGGGGGTCAAGAGACCCAGTACTTC. Amino acid sequence: CASSSRLAGGQETQYF. The full variable domain, completed using reference TRBV5-1 and TRBJ2-5, is KAGVTQTPRYLIKTRGQQVTLSCSPISGHRSVSWYQQTPGQGLQFLFEYFSETQRNKGNFPGRFSGRQFSNSRSEMNVSTLELGDSALYLCASSSRLAGGQETQYFGPGTRLLVL.

The chain joins TRBV3-1 (or the pseudogene TRBV3-2) to TRBJ2-1; 11 bases are shared with TRBD2. The CDR3 has 19 amino acids. Germline V gene lookup returns CDR1 LGHDT and CDR2 YNNKEL (reference sequence). Trimming cost V 1 base and J 4 bases; bases outside gene matches: 12. The CDR3 nucleotides are TGTGCCAGCAGCCAAGCCCTAGCGGGAGGACCCAGTGTATACAATGAGCAGTTCTTC. Protein sequence: CASSQALAGGPSVYNEQFF.

The gene calls are TRBV19 and TRBJ2-3; weak D call: TRBD2 (5 bases). CDR3 size: 15 residues. Germline V gene sequence: CDR1 LNHDA, CDR2 SQIVND (reference sequence). Trimming stripped 3 bases from V and 1 base from J, with 11 bases between. CDR3 sequence reads: CASSMGSGGTDTQYF. CDR3 bases: TGTGCCAGTAGTATGGGGAGCGGAGGCACAGATACGCAGTATTTT.

The chain has TRBV28 and TRBJ1-1, with 7 bases aligning to TRBD1. The CDR3 runs to 13 residues. V lost 2 bases, J lost 8 bases, and 5 bases stayed unmatched. Germline-derived CDR1 and CDR2 are MDHEN and SYDVKM. The CDR3 DNA sequence: TGTGCCAGCAGTTTACCGGGACAGACCGAAGCTTTCTTT. This encodes CASSLPGQTEAFF.

This chain connects TRBV5-4 to TRBJ2-5, with D possibly TRBD1 on 5 matching bases. The CDR3 extends over 15 amino acids. The V and J ends lost 0 bases and 3 bases respectively, with 12 bases between them. Germline loops: CDR1 SGHNT, CDR2 YYREEE (reference sequence). CDR3 amino acids: CASSLDPGQKETQYF. CDR3 DNA sequence: TGTGCCAGCAGCTTGGATCCAGGGCAGAAAGAGACCCAGTACTTC.

The rearrangement links TRBV5-4 to TRBJ2-5, with 8 bases matching TRBD2. V shed 6 bases and J 2 bases; nucleotides not matched to a gene: 21. Per the germline V gene, CDR1 is SGHNT and CDR2 is YYREEE (reference sequence). The CDR3 runs to 19 residues. In nucleotides, the CDR3 is TGTGCCAGCAACTTAAAAGGGGGTAAGTCCGGGACTAGACAAGAGACCCAGTACTTC. Protein product: CASNLKGGKSGTRQETQYF.

V usage is TRBV28 and J usage is TRBJ2-3; D perhaps matches TRBD2 (6 bases). CDR1 is MDHEN, CDR2 SYDVKM, per germline. This CDR3 is built from 15 residues. Deletions cut 11 bases from V and 5 bases from J, with 23 bases between. The CDR3 coding sequence is TGTGCCGGCTCAGGCAGAGGGAGGAGTCTAGATACGCAGTATTTT. This translates into CAGSGRGRSLDTQYF.

The gene calls are TRBV4-2 and TRBJ2-1, with a possible D match to TRBD2 (6 bases). Germline V gene sequence: CDR1 LGHNA, CDR2 YNFKEQ. V was trimmed by 7 bases and J by 5 bases, leaving 12 bases between them. This CDR3 comprises 13 residues. CDR3 amino acids: CASTQGLHNEQFF. CDR3 DNA: TGTGCCAGCACCCAGGGACTCCACAATGAGCAGTTCTTC.

The chain has TRBV25-1 and TRBJ1-4; D is perhaps TRBD1 (5 bases). V was pared by 8 bases and J by 5 bases, with 12 bases between. The CDR3 length is 13 residues. Looked up from germline, CDR1 is MGHDK and CDR2 is SYGVNS. CDR3 sequence: CASRRGPNEKLFF. The CDR3 DNA follows: TGTGCCAGCCGGAGGGGCCCAAATGAAAAACTGTTTTTT.

This clone was seen just once. The gene calls are TRBV7-6 and TRBJ2-1, with D perhaps matching TRBD2 (6 bases). The ends were cut back, 1 base at V and 7 bases at J, with 17 bases in the middle. CDR3 length: 16 amino acids. The germline V gene encodes CDR1 SGHVS and CDR2 FNYEAQ. CDR3 sequence: CASSLVSSVMGNEQFF. CDR3 sequence (DNA): TGTGCCAGCAGCTTAGTTTCTAGCGTGATGGGGAATGAGCAGTTCTTC.

This rearrangement joins TRBV3-1 (or the pseudogene TRBV3-2) to TRBJ1-1; D unresolved. Per germline, CDR1 LGHDT and CDR2 YNNKEL (reference sequence). CDR3 length equals 15 residues. V was cut by 1 base and J by 6 bases, with 15 bases left in between. CDR3 in DNA: TGTGCCAGCAGCCAAGCCCAGGTGAGTAACTCTGAAGCTTTCTTT. This encodes CASSQAQVSNSEAFF.